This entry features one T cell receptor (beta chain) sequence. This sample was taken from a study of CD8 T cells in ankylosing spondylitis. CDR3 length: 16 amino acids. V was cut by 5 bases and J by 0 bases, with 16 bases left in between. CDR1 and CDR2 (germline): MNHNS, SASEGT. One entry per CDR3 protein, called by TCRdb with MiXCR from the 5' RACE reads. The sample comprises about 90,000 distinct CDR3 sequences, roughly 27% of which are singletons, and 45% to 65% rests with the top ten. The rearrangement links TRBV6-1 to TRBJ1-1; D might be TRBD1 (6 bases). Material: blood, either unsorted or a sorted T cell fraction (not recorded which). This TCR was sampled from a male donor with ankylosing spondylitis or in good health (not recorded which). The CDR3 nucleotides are TGTGCCAGCAGTCTCCGACAGGCGATTATGAACACTGAAGCTTTCTTT. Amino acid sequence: CASSLRQAIMNTEAFF.